The entry that follows covers one TCR beta chain sequence. Original data processing: Using reference gene primer amplification, nucleated cell counts were estimated. Sequenced by immunoSEQ multiplex PCR; TCRdb stores in-frame clones only, minus some. D and trimming come from the DNA, and the V and J calls and clone size come from that table. The sample records approximately 350,000 clones, about nine tenths being singletons. While infection was still active, Seattle patients were enrolled and then followed longitudinally. The sample is drawn from a study of blood T cell repertoires in COVID-19. Across the study: Sites across the United States, Italy and Spain contributed samples from acute and convalescent COVID-19. The analysed material was cDNA or gDNA that came from T cells, B-cell-depleted T cells, or PBMCs.

Sequenced material: peripheral blood. The receptor comes from a woman aged 45-65 years with COVID-19, enrolled during active disease.

The chain's CDR3 is CASSDGGGGKNIQYF. The CDR3 DNA follows: TGCGCCAGCAGCGATGGTGGCGGAGGCAAAAACATTCAGTACTTC. V and J are TRBV5-1 and TRBJ2-4; D perhaps matches TRBD2 (5 bases). CDR3 size: 15 residues. V shed 4 bases and J shed 3 bases, with 14 bases lying between them. Germline V CDR1 and CDR2: SGHRS, YFSETQ.